The rows below give T cell receptor beta chains drawn from one sample of a study of blood T cell repertoires in COVID-19. TCRdb keeps only in-frame clones here, not all; method: immunoSEQ multiplex PCR. Of around 190,000 clones in the sample, 79% are singletons; the top ten hold 5.5% to 7%. Sequenced sample: peripheral blood. These TCRs come from a woman aged 40-49 years with COVID-19, enrolled during active disease. The CDR3 runs from the conserved cysteine through the conserved F or W. Fields, in order: V gene, clone size, D gene, J gene, CDR3 DNA, CDR3 protein. D genes are given only for firm matches. Clone sizes are given selectively: once, few, many, or a class where the clone is expanded.

TRBV2	-	-	TRBJ2-2	TGTGCCAGCAGGAGGACAAGCCTCACCGGGGAGCTGTTTTTT	CASRRTSLTGELFF
TRBV5-1	-	TRBD1	TRBJ1-4	TGCGCCAGCAGCTCTACAACCTGGACAGGGTCGGAAAAACTGTTTTTT	CASSSTTWTGSEKLFF
TRBV30	-	-	TRBJ1-2	TGTGCCTGGAGTGATTATAACTATGGCTACACCTTC	CAWSDYNYGYTF
TRBV5-1	once	-	TRBJ1-1	TGCGCCAGCAGCTTAGTGCGGGTCACGGGGTCTGAAGCTTTCTTT	CASSLVRVTGSEAFF
TRBV19	-	-	TRBJ1-6	TGTGCCAGTAGTACGAGGCGGGACGTCAATTCACCCCTCCACTTT	CASSTRRDVNSPLHF
TRBV3-1/TRBV3-2	few	-	TRBJ1-1	TGTGCCAGCAGACACCGATATGGGGCCGCGGCCACTGAAGCTTTCTTT	CASRHRYGAAATEAFF
TRBV5-1	-	TRBD2	TRBJ2-3	TGCGCCAGCAGCGGTAGCGGGGGATGGTTGGGGGATACGCAGTATTTT	CASSGSGGWLGDTQYF
TRBV7-9	once	-	TRBJ1-4	TGTGCCAGCAGCCGCAGCGAGACTAATGAAAAACTGTTTTTT	CASSRSETNEKLFF
TRBV7-9	-	-	TRBJ1-6	TGTGCCAGCAGCTCCAAGGGGTCTCCCAATTCACCCCTCCACTTT	CASSSKGSPNSPLHF
TRBV18	once	-	TRBJ1-1	TGTGCCAGCTCACCCCCCGGGTCTGAAGCTTTCTTT	CASSPPGSEAFF
TRBV10-3	-	-	TRBJ2-7	TGTGCCATCAGTGGTGCCAGGAATTACGAGCAGTACTTC	CAISGARNYEQYF
TRBV21-1	-	-	TRBJ1-3	TGTGCCAGCAGCAAAGGCGACTGTTTCTCTGGAAACACCATATATTTT	CASSKGDCFSGNTIYF
TRBV3-1/TRBV3-2	-	TRBD1	TRBJ1-1	TGTGCCAGCAGCCAAGCCGGGACAGGGGGCGAGGCTTTCTTT	CASSQAGTGGEAFF
TRBV7-6	-	-	TRBJ1-4	TGTGCCAGCAGCTTAGCGCAGCGTGGGGAAAAACTGTTTTTT	CASSLAQRGEKLFF
TRBV7-3	-	-	TRBJ2-1	TGTGCCAGCAGCCCTCGTCTTAGTAGCGGTGATCAGCAGTTCTTC	CASSPRLSSGDQQFF
TRBV5-1	few	TRBD2	TRBJ2-7	TGCGCCAGCAGCTTGACTAGCGAACTCTACGAGCAGTACTTC	CASSLTSELYEQYF
TRBV27	-	TRBD2	TRBJ2-1	TGTGCCAGCAGTTATCGGACTAGCGGTAATGAGCAGTTCTTC	CASSYRTSGNEQFF
TRBV19	-	-	TRBJ2-2	TGTGCCAGCACAAACACCGGGGAGCTGTTTTTT	CASTNTGELFF
TRBV10-3	-	TRBD1	TRBJ1-6	TGTGCCATCAGTGAGACGCGGACAGGGGTAGGTTCACCCCTCCACTTT	CAISETRTGVGSPLHF
TRBV11-2	-	TRBD2	TRBJ2-5	TGTGCCAGCAGCTCGGGACTACAAAGGGAGACCCAGTACTTC	CASSSGLQRETQYF
TRBV3-1/TRBV3-2	-	-	TRBJ2-5	TGTGCCAGCAGCCCACCGGGGCTAGCGAAAGAGACCCAGTACTTC	CASSPPGLAKETQYF
TRBV7-2	-	-	TRBJ1-3	TGTGCCAGCAGCCCCGGGAACCTACGAAACACCATATATTTT	CASSPGNLRNTIYF
TRBV10-3	once	-	TRBJ1-1	TGTGCCAGCAAGGGGGTGAACACTGAAGCTTTCTTT	CASKGVNTEAFF
TRBV4-2	-	-	TRBJ2-2	TGTGCCAGCAGCCAAGAATCTAGCCAACTTATCACCGGGGAGCTGTTTTTT	CASSQESSQLITGELFF
TRBV24-1	-	-	TRBJ2-1	TGTGCCACCAGTGGTATAGGGGGTGTTGACAATGAGCAGTTCTTC	CATSGIGGVDNEQFF
TRBV7-6	-	TRBD1	TRBJ2-7	TGTGCCAGCAGCTCCGGACAGGACTACGAGCAGTACTTC	CASSSGQDYEQYF
TRBV29-1	-	-	TRBJ1-6	TGCAGCGTTGGGGATAGCGGTTCACCCCTCCACTTT	CSVGDSGSPLHF
TRBV30	-	TRBD2	TRBJ2-1	TGTGCCGGGTCCCGATGGGGGAGCGGGGACAATGAGCAGTTCTTC	CAGSRWGSGDNEQFF
TRBV7-9	once	-	TRBJ2-1	TGTGCCAGCAGCCTACACTTTACCCTAGCGAGTAAAGAGCAGTTCTTC	CASSLHFTLASKEQFF
TRBV27	-	TRBD1	TRBJ2-7	TGTGCCAGCAGTTTAGGGACAGGGCCCGAGCAGTACTTC	CASSLGTGPEQYF
TRBV3-1/TRBV3-2	-	-	TRBJ2-7	TGTGCCAGCAGCCACACCAGCTCCTACGAGCAGTACTTC	CASSHTSSYEQYF
TRBV7-2	-	TRBD1	TRBJ2-5	TGTGCCAGCAGCTTCGGACAGGGGGAGACCCAGTACTTC	CASSFGQGETQYF
TRBV30	-	-	TRBJ2-5	TGTGCCTGGAGTATAGGGGGAGGGAATCAAGAGACCCAGTACTTC	CAWSIGGGNQETQYF
TRBV9	-	-	TRBJ1-1	TGTGCCAGCAGCGCCACAGGGTTGAACACTGAAGCTTTCTTT	CASSATGLNTEAFF
TRBV13	-	-	TRBJ1-3	TGTGCCAGCAGCTTCGGGGGGGGCCCGAGCTCTGGAAACACCATATATTTT	CASSFGGGPSSGNTIYF
TRBV27	-	-	TRBJ2-7	TGTGCCAGCAGTACCCGACAGAAGTTTACCTCCTACGAGCAGTACTTC	CASSTRQKFTSYEQYF
TRBV19	-	-	TRBJ2-1	TGTGCCAGTAGTGGCGGGAACTACAATGAGCAGTTCTTC	CASSGGNYNEQFF
TRBV2	-	TRBD2	TRBJ2-3	TGTGCCAGCAGTGACCCGGGACTAGCGGGGGGAGATACGCAGTATTTT	CASSDPGLAGGDTQYF
TRBV5-1	-	TRBD2	TRBJ2-7	TGCGCCAGCAGCTCAGGCGGGGGGGCCCCCTACGAGCAGTACTTC	CASSSGGGAPYEQYF